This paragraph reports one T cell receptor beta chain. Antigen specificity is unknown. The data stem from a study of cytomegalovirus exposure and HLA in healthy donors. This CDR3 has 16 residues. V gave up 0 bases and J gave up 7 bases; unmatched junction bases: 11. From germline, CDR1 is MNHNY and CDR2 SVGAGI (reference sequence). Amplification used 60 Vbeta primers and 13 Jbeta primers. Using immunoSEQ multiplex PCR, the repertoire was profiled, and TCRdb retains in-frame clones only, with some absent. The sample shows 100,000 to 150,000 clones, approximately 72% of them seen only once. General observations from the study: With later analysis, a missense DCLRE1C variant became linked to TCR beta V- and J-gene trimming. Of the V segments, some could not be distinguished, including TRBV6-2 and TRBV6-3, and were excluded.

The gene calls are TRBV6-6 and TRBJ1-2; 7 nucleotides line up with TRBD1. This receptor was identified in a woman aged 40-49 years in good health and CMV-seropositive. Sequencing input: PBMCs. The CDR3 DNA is TGTGCCAGCAGTTACTCGAGCCAGGGGGGATTTGGTGGCTACACCTTC. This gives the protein CASSYSSQGGFGGYTF.